This section outlines one TCR beta chain sequence together with its context. The antigen is unknown. This record comes from a study of T cell repertoires in cytomegalovirus infection. Study context: The public TCR beta signatures pointed to both CMV infection and matching HLA type.

With V trimmed by 0 bases and J by 9 bases, 10 bases remained unmatched. Germline V gene sequence: CDR1 LGHNA, CDR2 YSLEER. The CDR3 runs 16 residues. MiXCR, applied by TCRdb to the reads, yields one record per CDR3 protein. The sample includes some 310,000 distinct CDR3 sequences, just under 25% seen only once; the top ten take about 14%. Sequencing was performed on cultured PBMCs, taken from culture after CMV antigen stimulation. The TCR sequence derives from a human donor in good health (CMV status not recorded). Some clones in this sample may be carry-over from other donors' samples. The chain links TRBV4-3 to TRBJ2-3; 9 bases are shared with TRBD1. CDR3 in amino acids: CASSQEGDRVGMTQYF. As DNA, the CDR3 is TGCGCCAGCAGCCAAGAGGGGGACAGGGTAGGGATGACGCAGTATTTT.